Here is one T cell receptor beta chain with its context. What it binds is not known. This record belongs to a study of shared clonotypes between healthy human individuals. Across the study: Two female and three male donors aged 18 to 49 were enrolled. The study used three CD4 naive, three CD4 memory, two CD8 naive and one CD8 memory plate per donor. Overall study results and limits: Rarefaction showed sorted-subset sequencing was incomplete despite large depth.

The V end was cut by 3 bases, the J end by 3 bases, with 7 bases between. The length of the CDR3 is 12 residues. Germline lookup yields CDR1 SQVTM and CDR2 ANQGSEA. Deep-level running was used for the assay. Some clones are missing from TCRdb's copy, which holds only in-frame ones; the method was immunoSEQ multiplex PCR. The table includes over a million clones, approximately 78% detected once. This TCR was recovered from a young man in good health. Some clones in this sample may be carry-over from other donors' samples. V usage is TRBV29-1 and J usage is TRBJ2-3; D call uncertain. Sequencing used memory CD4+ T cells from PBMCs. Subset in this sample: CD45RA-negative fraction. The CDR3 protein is CSVDIVTDTQYF. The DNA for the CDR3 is TGCAGCGTTGACATCGTAACAGATACGCAGTATTTT.